These T cell receptor beta chains were read from a single sample in a study of response to subunit inactivated influenza vaccine. TCRdb re-derived calls from the RT-PCR reads in MiXCR, one entry per CDR3 protein. The profile shows 540,000 or so distinct CDR3 sequences, roughly 13% of them singletons. This material consisted of PBMCs from blood, taken 45 days after vaccination. The receptors were gathered from a man aged 45 to 65 who received an inactivated influenza vaccine. CDR3s include the opening cysteine and the closing phenylalanine or tryptophan. Fields, in order: V gene, clone size, J gene, D gene, CDR3 protein, CDR3 DNA. D genes are given only for firm matches. Only part of the rows carry a size: once, few, many, or a class if the clone is expanded.

>TRBV7-3|many|TRBJ1-6|.
CASSWGAYNSPLHF
TGTGCCAGCAGCTGGGGCGCCTATAATTCACCCCTCCACTTT
>TRBV9|many|TRBJ2-1|TRBD2
CASSVSGSSYNEQFF
TGTGCCAGCAGCGTTAGCGGGAGCTCCTACAATGAGCAGTTCTTC
>TRBV3-1|.|TRBJ2-7|.
CASSRGRESYEQYF
TGTGCCAGCAGCCGAGGGCGGGAATCCTACGAGCAGTACTTC
>TRBV5-1|once|TRBJ2-1|TRBD1
CASRNRGDEQFF
TGCGCCAGCAGAAACAGGGGAGATGAGCAGTTCTTC
>TRBV15|.|TRBJ1-1|.
CATSKGPNTEAFF
TGTGCCACCAGCAAGGGCCCGAACACTGAAGCTTTCTTT
>TRBV5-5|.|TRBJ2-5|.
CASSVPIRTRGGETQYF
TGTGCCAGCAGCGTACCCATTAGGACCAGGGGGGGGGAGACCCAGTACTTC
>TRBV6-1|.|TRBJ2-1|.
CASSQGGFGNEQFF
TGTGCCAGCAGTCAAGGAGGGTTTGGCAATGAGCAGTTCTTC
>TRBV5-1|few|TRBJ2-5|TRBD1
CASKMSDTGGTQYF
TGCGCCAGCAAGATGAGCGATACAGGGGGGACCCAGTACTTC
>TRBV12-3/TRBV12-4|many|TRBJ1-5|.
CASSLMDQPQHF
TGTGCCAGCAGTTTGATGGATCAGCCCCAGCATTTT
>TRBV20-1|few|TRBJ2-5|TRBD2
CSAIGLASIQETQYF
TGCAGTGCTATCGGACTAGCGAGTATTCAAGAGACCCAGTACTTC
>TRBV5-6|.|TRBJ2-1|.
CASSLAGSSAGEQFF
TGTGCCAGCAGCTTGGCCGGGAGCTCGGCCGGTGAGCAGTTCTTC
>TRBV5-1|few|TRBJ2-1|.
CASSSTGPGHNEQFF
TGCGCCAGCAGCTCAACAGGGCCGGGCCACAATGAGCAGTTCTTC
>TRBV10-3|few|TRBJ2-1|.
CAIKSERSYNEQFF
TGTGCCATCAAAAGCGAGAGGTCCTACAATGAGCAGTTCTTC
>TRBV12-3/TRBV12-4|.|TRBJ1-2|.
CASSIVNNYGYTF
TGTGCCAGCAGTATAGTAAACAACTATGGCTACACCTTC
>TRBV6-1|.|TRBJ2-6|TRBD1
CTCSPLRQGLASGANVLTF
TGTACCTGCAGTCCCCTCCGACAGGGTCTAGCCTCTGGGGCCAACGTCCTGACTTTC
>TRBV28|.|TRBJ1-4|TRBD1
CASSPPDRGYEKLFF
TGTGCCAGCAGCCCTCCTGACAGGGGGTATGAAAAACTGTTTTTT
>TRBV6-1|.|TRBJ2-7|.
CASSQAVYEQYF
TGTGCCAGCAGTCAAGCGGTCTACGAGCAGTACTTC
>TRBV19|.|TRBJ2-1|TRBD2
CASSILGGGADNEQFF
TGTGCCAGTAGTATCCTGGGGGGGGGAGCTGACAATGAGCAGTTCTTC
>TRBV7-2|once|TRBJ2-1|.
CASSRRAQEQFF
TGTGCCAGCAGCCGTAGAGCTCAGGAGCAGTTCTTC
>TRBV4-2|.|TRBJ2-1|.
CASSHSSQIGLNEQFF
TGTGCCAGCAGCCATTCATCACAAATAGGTCTGAATGAGCAGTTCTTC
>TRBV20-1|many|TRBJ2-3|.
CSAREDIRDTDTQYF
TGCAGTGCTAGAGAGGACATACGAGACACAGATACGCAGTATTTT
>TRBV5-1|.|TRBJ2-5|.
CASGPGTTTQETQYF
TGCGCCAGCGGCCCGGGGACGACCACCCAAGAGACCCAGTACTTC
>TRBV20-1|many|TRBJ2-7|.
CSAREDGTFYEQYF
TGCAGTGCTAGAGAGGACGGGACCTTTTACGAGCAGTACTTC
>TRBV12-3/TRBV12-4|few|TRBJ2-1|.
CASSFEGKGNEQFF
TGTGCCAGCAGTTTTGAGGGAAAGGGAAATGAGCAGTTCTTC
>TRBV25-1|.|TRBJ2-1|TRBD2
CASSDWTSGGGNEQFF
TGTGCCAGCAGTGATTGGACTAGCGGGGGTGGGAATGAGCAGTTCTTC
>TRBV10-1|.|TRBJ2-1|TRBD2
CASRATSGGSSNEQFF
TGCGCCAGCAGGGCCACTAGCGGGGGGTCCAGCAATGAGCAGTTCTTC
>TRBV20-1|.|TRBJ2-1|TRBD2
CSARDPSGLYNEQFF
TGCAGTGCTAGAGATCCTAGCGGGTTATACAATGAGCAGTTCTTC
>TRBV20-1|few|TRBJ2-1|TRBD2
CSARDVAGLAGGRSYNEQFF
TGCAGTGCTAGAGATGTGGCGGGACTAGCGGGAGGGCGTTCCTACAATGAGCAGTTCTTC
>TRBV9|.|TRBJ2-1|TRBD2
CASSAQLADYNEQFF
TGTGCCAGCAGCGCCCAACTAGCGGACTACAATGAGCAGTTCTTC
>TRBV20-1|.|TRBJ2-7|TRBD2
CSADGGLAKYEQYF
TGCAGTGCTGACGGTGGACTAGCGAAATACGAGCAGTACTTC
>TRBV3-1|few|TRBJ1-2|.
CASSQSQGSGYTF
TGTGCCAGCAGCCAATCACAAGGATCTGGCTACACCTTC
>TRBV6-2/TRBV6-3|.|TRBJ1-1|.
CASSYSTPGAFRTEAFF
TGTGCCAGCAGTTACTCGACCCCAGGGGCCTTTAGAACTGAAGCTTTCTTT
>TRBV4-3|.|TRBJ2-2|.
CASSPTFLNTGELFF
TGCGCCAGCAGCCCTACGTTCTTGAACACCGGGGAGCTGTTTTTT
>TRBV29-1|.|TRBJ2-7|.
CSVASSGSYEQYF
TGCAGCGTTGCTTCGTCAGGGTCCTACGAGCAGTACTTC